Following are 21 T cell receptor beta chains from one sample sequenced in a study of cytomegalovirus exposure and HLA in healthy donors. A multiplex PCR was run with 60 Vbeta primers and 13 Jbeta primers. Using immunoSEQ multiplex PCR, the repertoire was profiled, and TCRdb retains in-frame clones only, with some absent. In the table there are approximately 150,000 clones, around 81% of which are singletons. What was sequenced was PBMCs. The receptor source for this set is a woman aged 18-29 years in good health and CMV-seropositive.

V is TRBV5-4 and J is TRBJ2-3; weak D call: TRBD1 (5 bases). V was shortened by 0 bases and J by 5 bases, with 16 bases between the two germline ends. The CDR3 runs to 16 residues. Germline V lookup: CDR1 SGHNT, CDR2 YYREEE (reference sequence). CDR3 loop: CASSLGRGMVKDTQYF. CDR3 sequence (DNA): TGTGCCAGCAGCTTGGGAAGGGGAATGGTGAAAGATACGCAGTATTTT. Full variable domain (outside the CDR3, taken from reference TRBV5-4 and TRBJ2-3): ETGVTQSPTHLIKTRGQQVTLRCSSQSGHNTVSWYQQALGQGPQFIFQYYREEENGRGNFPPRFSGLQFPNYSSELNVNALELDDSALYLCASSLGRGMVKDTQYFGPGTRLTVL.

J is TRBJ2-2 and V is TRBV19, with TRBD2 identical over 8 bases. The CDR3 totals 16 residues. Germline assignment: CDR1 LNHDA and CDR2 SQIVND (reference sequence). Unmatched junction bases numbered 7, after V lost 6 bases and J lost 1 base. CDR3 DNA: TGTGCCAGTAGGACAGGCGGGGGGATGAACACCGGGGAGCTGTTTTTT. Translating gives CASRTGGGMNTGELFF.

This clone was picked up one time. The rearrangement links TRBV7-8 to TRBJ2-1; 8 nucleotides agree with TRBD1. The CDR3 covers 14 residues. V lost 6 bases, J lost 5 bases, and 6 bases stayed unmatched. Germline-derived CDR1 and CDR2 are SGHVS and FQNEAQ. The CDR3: CASSRGQDHNEQFF. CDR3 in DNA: TGTGCCAGCAGTAGGGGACAGGACCACAATGAGCAGTTCTTC.

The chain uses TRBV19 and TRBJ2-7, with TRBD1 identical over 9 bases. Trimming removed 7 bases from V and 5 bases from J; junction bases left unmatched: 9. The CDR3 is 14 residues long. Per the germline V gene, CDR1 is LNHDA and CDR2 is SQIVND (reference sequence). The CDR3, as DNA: TGTGCCAGTAAGGACCGACAGGGGGTCCACGAGCAGTACTTC. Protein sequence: CASKDRQGVHEQYF.

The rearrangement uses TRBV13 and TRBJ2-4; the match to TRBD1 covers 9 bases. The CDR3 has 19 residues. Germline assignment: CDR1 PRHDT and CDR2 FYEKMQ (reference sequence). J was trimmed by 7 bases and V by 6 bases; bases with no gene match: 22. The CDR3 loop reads CASSWTGDRDGLDYNIQYF. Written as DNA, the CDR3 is TGTGCCAGCAGTTGGACAGGGGATCGGGATGGCCTAGATTATAACATTCAGTACTTC.

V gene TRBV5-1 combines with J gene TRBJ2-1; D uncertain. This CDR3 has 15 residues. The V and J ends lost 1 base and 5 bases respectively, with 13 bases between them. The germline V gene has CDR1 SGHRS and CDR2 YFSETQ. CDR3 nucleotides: TGCGCCAGCAGCTTGTTAGCCCCTTGGGACAATGAGCAGTTCTTC. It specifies CASSLLAPWDNEQFF.

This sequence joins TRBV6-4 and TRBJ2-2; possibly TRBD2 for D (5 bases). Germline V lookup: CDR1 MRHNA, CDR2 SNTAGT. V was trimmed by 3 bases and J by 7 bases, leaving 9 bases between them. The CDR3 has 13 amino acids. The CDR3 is CASSDYAGGELFF. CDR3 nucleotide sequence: TGTGCCAGCAGTGATTACGCGGGCGGGGAGCTGTTTTTT.

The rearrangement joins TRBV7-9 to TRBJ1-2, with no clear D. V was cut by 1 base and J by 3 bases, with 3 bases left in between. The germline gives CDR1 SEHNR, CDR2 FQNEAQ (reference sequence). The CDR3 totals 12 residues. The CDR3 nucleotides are TGTGCCAGCAGCTTAGGAGACTATGGCTACACCTTC. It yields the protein CASSLGDYGYTF.

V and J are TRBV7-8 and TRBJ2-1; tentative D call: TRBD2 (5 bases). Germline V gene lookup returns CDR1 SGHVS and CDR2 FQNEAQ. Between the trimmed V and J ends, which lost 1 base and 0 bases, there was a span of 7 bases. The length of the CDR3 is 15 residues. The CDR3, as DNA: TGTGCCAGCAGCTTAGTAGAGGGCTCCTACAATGAGCAGTTCTTC. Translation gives CASSLVEGSYNEQFF.

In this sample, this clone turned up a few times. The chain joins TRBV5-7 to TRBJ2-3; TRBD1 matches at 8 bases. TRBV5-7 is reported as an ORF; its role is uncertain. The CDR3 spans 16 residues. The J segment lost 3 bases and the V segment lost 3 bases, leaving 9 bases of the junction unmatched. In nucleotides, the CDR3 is TGTGCCAGCAGCTGGGCGACAGGGGATGAGACAGATACGCAGTATTTT. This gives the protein CASSWATGDETDTQYF.

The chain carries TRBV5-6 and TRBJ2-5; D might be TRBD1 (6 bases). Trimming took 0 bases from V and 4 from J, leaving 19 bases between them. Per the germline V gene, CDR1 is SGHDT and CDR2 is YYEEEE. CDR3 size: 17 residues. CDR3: CASSLVGQLPLRETQYF. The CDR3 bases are TGTGCCAGCAGCTTGGTCGGACAGCTGCCTTTGCGAGAGACCCAGTACTTC.

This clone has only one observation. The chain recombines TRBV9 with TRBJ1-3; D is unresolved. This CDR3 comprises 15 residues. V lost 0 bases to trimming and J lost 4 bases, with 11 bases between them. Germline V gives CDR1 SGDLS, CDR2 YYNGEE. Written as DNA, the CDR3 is TGTGCCAGCAGCGTAGTCGGTGGGCCCGGAAACACCATATATTTT. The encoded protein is CASSVVGGPGNTIYF.

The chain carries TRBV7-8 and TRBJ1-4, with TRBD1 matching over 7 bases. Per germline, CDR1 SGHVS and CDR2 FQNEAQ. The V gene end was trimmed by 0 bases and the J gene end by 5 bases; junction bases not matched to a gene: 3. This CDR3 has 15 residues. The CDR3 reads CASSLAATGNEKLFF. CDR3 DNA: TGTGCCAGCAGCTTAGCGGCGACAGGGAATGAAAAACTGTTTTTT.

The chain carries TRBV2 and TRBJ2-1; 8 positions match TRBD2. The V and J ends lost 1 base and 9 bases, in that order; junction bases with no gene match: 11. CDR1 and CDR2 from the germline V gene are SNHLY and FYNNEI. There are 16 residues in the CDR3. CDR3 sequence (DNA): TGTGCCAGCAGTGAAGACAGAATGTTACGGGAGGGTGAGCAGTTCTTC. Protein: CASSEDRMLREGEQFF.

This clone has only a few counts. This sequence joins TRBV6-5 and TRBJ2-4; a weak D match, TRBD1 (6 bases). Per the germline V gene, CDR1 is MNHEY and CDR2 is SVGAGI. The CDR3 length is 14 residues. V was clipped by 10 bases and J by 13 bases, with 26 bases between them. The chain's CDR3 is CATHSPTGHPVQYF. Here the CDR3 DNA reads TGTGCCACCCATTCCCCCACAGGGCATCCAGTCCAGTACTTC.

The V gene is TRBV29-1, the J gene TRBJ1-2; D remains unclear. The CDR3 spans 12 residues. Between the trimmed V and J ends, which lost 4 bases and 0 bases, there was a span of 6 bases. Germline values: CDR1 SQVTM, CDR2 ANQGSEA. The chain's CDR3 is CSVVTANYGYTF. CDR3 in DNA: TGCAGCGTTGTCACTGCTAACTATGGCTACACCTTC.

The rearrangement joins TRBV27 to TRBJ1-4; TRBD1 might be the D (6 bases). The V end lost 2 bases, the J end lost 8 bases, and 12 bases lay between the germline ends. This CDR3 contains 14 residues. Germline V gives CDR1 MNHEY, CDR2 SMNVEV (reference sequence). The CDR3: CASSLGDTDEKLFF. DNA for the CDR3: TGTGCCAGCAGTTTAGGGGACACCGACGAAAAACTGTTTTTT.

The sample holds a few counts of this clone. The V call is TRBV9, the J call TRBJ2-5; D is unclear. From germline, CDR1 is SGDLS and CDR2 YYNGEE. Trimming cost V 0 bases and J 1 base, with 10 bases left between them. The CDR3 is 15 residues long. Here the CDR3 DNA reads TGTGCCAGCAGCGTAGGAATCAGAACCCAAGAGACCCAGTACTTC. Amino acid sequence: CASSVGIRTQETQYF.

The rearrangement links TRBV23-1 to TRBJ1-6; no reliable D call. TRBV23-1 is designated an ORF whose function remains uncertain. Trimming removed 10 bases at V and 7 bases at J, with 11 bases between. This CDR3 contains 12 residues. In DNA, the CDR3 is TGCGCCAAGATCGCGGGAAATTCACCCCTCCACTTT. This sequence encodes CAKIAGNSPLHF.

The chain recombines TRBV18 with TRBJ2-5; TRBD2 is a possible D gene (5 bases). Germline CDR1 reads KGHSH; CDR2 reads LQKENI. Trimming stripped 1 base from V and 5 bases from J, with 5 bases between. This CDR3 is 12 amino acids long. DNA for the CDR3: TGTGCCAGCTCACCACGGAGGGAGACCCAGTACTTC. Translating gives CASSPRRETQYF.

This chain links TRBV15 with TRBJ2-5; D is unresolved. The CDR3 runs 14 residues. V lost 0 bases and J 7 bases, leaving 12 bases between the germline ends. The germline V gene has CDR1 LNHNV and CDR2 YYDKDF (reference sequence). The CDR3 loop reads CATSRETDKGTQYF. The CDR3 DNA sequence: TGTGCCACCAGCAGAGAAACAGACAAAGGGACCCAGTACTTC.